The 22 T cell receptor beta chains below come from one sample, sequenced in a study of CD8 T cells in ankylosing spondylitis. One entry per CDR3 protein, called by TCRdb with MiXCR from the 5' RACE reads. Of under 450,000 distinct CDR3 sequences in the sample, roughly a sixth are singletons; the top ten hold just over 1%. No cognate antigen is known for these TCRs. Study results and limitations: For ankylosing spondylitis blood, a TCR beta motif of 7 or 8 highly homologous variants appeared characteristic.

Sequencing was done on a sample of blood, either unsorted or a sorted T cell fraction (not recorded which). The receptors here all came from a male donor with ankylosing spondylitis.

This clonotype occurred many times. This sequence joins TRBV2 and TRBJ1-5; 7 nucleotides line up with TRBD1. The length of the CDR3 is 14 residues. Germline CDR1 reads SNHLY; CDR2 reads FYNNEI. V was pared by 6 bases and J by 4 bases, with 6 bases of the junction left unmatched. The CDR3 sequence is CASSSGQPNQPQHF. The CDR3 DNA sequence: TGTGCCAGCAGCTCGGGACAGCCAAATCAGCCCCAGCATTTT.

This clonotype turned up a few times. The chain recombines TRBV7-9 with TRBJ2-3; possible D gene TRBD1, 6 bases. CDR3 length equals 11 residues. Between the trimmed V and J ends, which lost 5 bases and 11 bases, there was a span of 11 bases. The germline V gene encodes CDR1 SEHNR and CDR2 FQNEAQ (reference sequence). This CDR3 reads CASSVEGEQYF. The CDR3 nucleotides read TGTGCCAGCAGCGTAGAGGGGGAGCAGTATTTT.

This clonotype was observed a handful of times. This rearrangement joins TRBV10-2 to TRBJ1-6, with 7 positions matching TRBD1. V was pared by 3 bases and J by 1 base, with 3 bases of the junction left unmatched. Germline assignment: CDR1 WSHSY and CDR2 SAAADI. The CDR3 totals 16 residues. The CDR3, as DNA: TGCGCCAGCAGTGACCAGGGGGGTTCCTATAATTCACCCCTCCACTTT. Its translation: CASSDQGGSYNSPLHF.

The chain couples TRBV20-1 to TRBJ2-2, with 11 bases lining up with TRBD2. Germline V CDR1 and CDR2: DFQATT, SNEGSKA (reference sequence). CDR3 length equals 16 residues. The ends lost 3 bases at V and 1 base at J; junction bases unmatched: 4. The CDR3 protein is CSASRLAGKNTGELFF. The CDR3 DNA sequence: TGCAGTGCTAGCAGACTAGCGGGGAAGAACACCGGGGAGCTGTTTTTT.

This clonotype was counted ten times or more. J is TRBJ2-5 and V is TRBV7-6; D not certain. Germline values: CDR1 SGHVS, CDR2 FNYEAQ. There are 14 residues in the CDR3. V dropped 5 bases and J dropped 1 base, with 11 bases sitting between them. CDR3 DNA sequence: TGTGCCAGCAGCGGATACGGATTCCAAGAGACCCAGTACTTC. Amino acid sequence: CASSGYGFQETQYF.

This clonotype was observed a handful of times. The V gene is TRBV25-1, the J gene TRBJ2-3, with 10 bases matching TRBD2. The germline V gene encodes CDR1 MGHDK and CDR2 SYGVNS. V trimming: 1 base; J trimming: 7 bases; junction bases outside the gene matches: 8. This CDR3 has 16 amino acids. CDR3 residues: CASSEFSGLAVHTQYF. The CDR3 bases are TGTGCCAGCAGTGAATTCTCTGGACTAGCGGTTCATACGCAGTATTTT.

There are many counts of this clonotype. The chain joins TRBV20-1 to TRBJ1-1; no reliable D call. The V end lost 0 bases, the J end lost 3 bases, and 8 bases lay between the germline ends. Germline V gene data show CDR1 as DFQATT and CDR2 as SNEGSKA (reference sequence). CDR3 size: 13 residues. The CDR3 protein is CSAREVQDTEAFF. The CDR3 DNA reads as TGCAGTGCTAGAGAGGTTCAGGACACTGAAGCTTTCTTT.

The chain combines TRBV20-1 with TRBJ2-5; 8 positions match TRBD2. Trimming cost V 0 bases and J 0 bases; bases outside gene matches: 6. Germline assignment: CDR1 DFQATT and CDR2 SNEGSKA (reference sequence). The CDR3 has 16 amino acids. The CDR3, as DNA: TGCAGTGCTAGAGATCTGCGGGGGGCGTACCAAGAGACCCAGTACTTC. Its protein is CSARDLRGAYQETQYF.

This clonotype was seen ten or more times. The V call is TRBV11-3, the J call TRBJ2-6; D is undetermined. The V end lost 5 bases, the J end lost 3 bases, and 5 bases lay between the germline ends. Germline V gene data show CDR1 as SGHNT and CDR2 as YENEEA. This CDR3 is built from 13 residues. CDR3 coding DNA: TGTGCCAGCAGCCTGTATGGGGCCAACGTCCTGACTTTC. Its translation is CASSLYGANVLTF. Full variable domain (missing parts from reference TRBV11-3 and TRBJ2-6): EAGVVQSPRYKIIEKKQPVAFWCNPISGHNTLYWYLQNLGQGPELLIRYENEEAVDDSQLPKDRFSAERLKGVDSTLKIQPAELGDSAVYLCASSLYGANVLTFGAGSRLTVL.

V is TRBV7-9 and J is TRBJ1-1; no clear D. Trimming took 6 bases from V and 5 from J, leaving 16 bases between them. In germline, CDR1 is SEHNR, CDR2 FQNEAQ (reference sequence). The CDR3 is 14 amino acids. CDR3 nucleotide sequence: TGTGCCAGCAGAACACCCGGACCGCTTACTGAAGCTTTCTTT. Its translation is CASRTPGPLTEAFF.

This clonotype was seen a few times. The chain has TRBV6-2 or TRBV6-3 and TRBJ2-7; 7 nucleotides agree with TRBD2. Germline V lookup: CDR1 MNHEY, CDR2 SVGEGT. The V segment lost 2 bases and the J segment 6 bases; nucleotides outside the gene matches: 7. The CDR3 covers 14 residues. CDR3 coding DNA: TGTGCCAGCAGTTACGGTAGCGGGCCCCTCGAGCAGTACTTC. Amino acids: CASSYGSGPLEQYF.

The chain carries TRBV6-5 and TRBJ1-5, with D hard to call. Trimming took 3 bases from V and 1 from J, leaving 7 bases between them. CDR1 is MNHEY and CDR2 is SVGAGI in the germline V gene. CDR3 length equals 14 residues. As DNA, the CDR3 is TGTGCCAGCAGTTATTATCAAAGCAATCAGCCCCAGCATTTT. This encodes CASSYYQSNQPQHF.

This clonotype was observed a handful of times. The chain joins TRBV5-1 to TRBJ1-4; the D gene is possibly TRBD1 (5 bases). This CDR3 has 15 residues. V was clipped by 2 bases and J by 8 bases, with 16 bases between them. CDR1 SGHRS and CDR2 YFSETQ come from the germline V gene. This CDR3 reads CASSLTPGGREKLFF. For the CDR3, the DNA is TGCGCCAGCAGCTTAACCCCGGGGGGTCGGGAAAAACTGTTTTTT.

This clonotype occurred many times. The V and J genes are TRBV20-1 and TRBJ1-5; the match to TRBD1 covers 8 bases. There are 13 residues in the CDR3. J was trimmed by 5 bases and V by 4 bases; bases with no gene match: 4. In germline, CDR1 is DFQATT, CDR2 SNEGSKA (reference sequence). CDR3 DNA: TGCAGTGCTAATGGACAGGGTGATCAGCCCCAGCATTTT. This translates into CSANGQGDQPQHF.

The table lists this clonotype with a few counts. The chain is built from TRBV6-5 and TRBJ2-1; TRBD2 is a possible D gene (5 bases). The CDR3 contains 15 residues. Trimming shortened V by 3 bases and J by 4 bases, and 13 bases separated the two germline ends. Germline V gene data show CDR1 as MNHEY and CDR2 as SVGAGI. CDR3 nucleotides: TGTGCCAGCAGTTATAACTGGGAGACGTACAATGAGCAGTTCTTC. The encoded protein is CASSYNWETYNEQFF.

This clonotype was observed a handful of times. The chain joins TRBV6-2 or TRBV6-3 to TRBJ2-7; 11 nucleotides line up with TRBD2. Germline V gene data show CDR1 as MNHEY and CDR2 as SVGEGT. J was trimmed by 8 bases and V by 5 bases; bases with no gene match: 11. The CDR3 totals 15 residues. The CDR3 spells CASSAGTSGTPQQYF. CDR3 DNA sequence: TGTGCCAGCAGTGCCGGGACTAGCGGAACTCCCCAGCAGTACTTC.

The V and J genes are TRBV27 and TRBJ1-4; D not resolved. The CDR3 is 13 residues long. Trimming shortened V by 5 bases and J by 4 bases, and 8 bases separated the two germline ends. Germline V CDR1 and CDR2: MNHEY, SMNVEV (reference sequence). CDR3 in DNA: TGTGCCAGCAGTGGCGGGTATAATGAAAAACTGTTTTTT. Translating it yields CASSGGYNEKLFF.

This clonotype was seen a few times. The chain has TRBV28 and TRBJ2-2; TRBD1 matches at 8 bases. This CDR3 has 15 residues. J lost 7 bases, V lost 5 bases, and 9 bases had no gene match. Germline CDR1 is MDHEN and CDR2 is SYDVKM. In nucleotides, the CDR3 is TGTGCCAGCAGTCCCCCTTCAGGGGGCTTCGGGGAGCTGTTTTTT. This gives the protein CASSPPSGGFGELFF. Supplemented by reference TRBV28 and TRBJ2-2, the full variable domain reads DVKVTQSSRYLVKRTGEKVFLECVQDMDHENMFWYRQDPGLGLRLIYFSYDVKMKEKGDIPEGYSVSREKKERFSLILESASTNQTSMYLCASSPPSGGFGELFFGEGSRLTVL.

This clonotype was detected only a few times. This chain links TRBV28 with TRBJ2-5, with 13 bases fitting TRBD2. There are 16 residues in the CDR3. J gave up 5 bases and V 5 bases, and 8 bases lay outside the gene matches. Germline V gene lookup returns CDR1 MDHEN and CDR2 SYDVKM. The CDR3 spells CASSAGLAGVRETQYF. The CDR3 DNA sequence: TGTGCCAGCAGTGCCGGACTAGCGGGAGTAAGGGAGACCCAGTACTTC.

This clonotype has just a few counts. The chain couples TRBV20-1 to TRBJ2-5; D may be TRBD2 (5 bases). The CDR3 runs to 13 residues. V dropped 5 bases and J dropped 2 bases, with 12 bases sitting between them. CDR1 is DFQATT and CDR2 is SNEGSKA in the germline V gene (reference sequence). The CDR3 is CSAHALGQETQYF. CDR3 nucleotide sequence: TGCAGTGCTCACGCACTAGGACAAGAGACCCAGTACTTC.

J is TRBJ1-1 and V is TRBV12-3 or TRBV12-4, with D unresolved. V lost 0 bases, J lost 10 bases, and 6 bases lay in between. This CDR3 region has 11 residues. In nucleotides, the CDR3 is TGTGCCAGCAGTTTAGCCCCGATAGCTTTCTTT. It is translated as CASSLAPIAFF.

J is TRBJ2-1 and V is TRBV5-1; D tentatively fits TRBD1 or TRBD2 (6 bases each). Per germline, CDR1 SGHRS and CDR2 YFSETQ. The V end lost 5 bases, the J end lost 0 bases, and 15 bases lay between the germline ends. The CDR3 is 16 residues long. This CDR3 reads CASSWGARASYNEQFF. The CDR3 DNA is TGCGCCAGCAGTTGGGGGGCCAGGGCCTCCTACAATGAGCAGTTCTTC.